This T cell receptor (beta chain) was recovered during a study of response to subunit inactivated influenza vaccine. This clonotype has at least ten counts. TCRdb ran MiXCR on the RT-PCR reads and lists one entry per CDR3 protein. The sample lists approximately 700,000 distinct CDR3 sequences, approximately 15% seen once, with 5.5% to 7% in the top ten. V lost 2 bases and J 4 bases, leaving 13 bases between the germline ends. The CDR3 extends over 14 amino acids. The germline CDR1 and CDR2 sequences are SGHRS and YFSETQ. The chain combines TRBV5-1 with TRBJ2-7; maybe TRBD2 (6 bases). Sequences were derived from PBMCs from blood, sampled less than 15 days before vaccination. This clonotype was sampled from a man aged 50-59 years who received an inactivated influenza vaccine. CDR3 DNA sequence: TGCGCCAGCAGCTTAAGGGACTCTTCATACGAGCAGTACTTC. This sequence encodes CASSLRDSSYEQYF. The full variable domain, its missing parts supplied by reference TRBV5-1 and TRBJ2-7, is KAGVTQTPRYLIKTRGQQVTLSCSPISGHRSVSWYQQTPGQGLQFLFEYFSETQRNKGNFPGRFSGRQFSNSRSEMNVSTLELGDSALYLCASSLRDSSYEQYFGPGTRLTVT.